The 12 T cell receptor beta chains below come from one sample, sequenced in a study of T cells expressing NK-cell markers. TCRdb reprocessed the 5' RACE reads; each CDR3 protein has one entry and no DNA is given. This sample's table reports roughly 430,000 distinct CDR3 sequences. Input material: blood T cells: a sorted CD56 or NKG2C T cell subset, CD4+ or CD8+ T cells, or bulk PBMC T cells (not recorded which). The receptors were gathered from a woman between 18 and 75 years old in good health.

This sequence joins TRBV7-2 and TRBJ1-6; TCRdb lists TRBD1, though no DNA is available to test this call. This CDR3 has 12 amino acids. Germline CDR1 is SGHTA and CDR2 is FQGNSA. The chain's CDR3 is CASSSRQAPLHF.

J is TRBJ2-7 and V is TRBV29-1. CDR3 length: 13 residues. Germline V gives CDR1 SQVTM, CDR2 ANQGSEA. This CDR3 reads CSVAAGAHYEQYF.

The chain links TRBV5-1 to TRBJ2-5. The CDR3 has 13 residues. Per the germline V gene, CDR1 is SGHRS and CDR2 is YFSETQ. CDR3 amino acids: CASSLGEKETQYF.

The V gene is TRBV18, the J gene TRBJ2-1; TCRdb picks TRBD2, but there is no DNA to check that call. The germline CDR1 and CDR2 sequences are KGHSH and LQKENI. The CDR3 is 14 amino acids. The CDR3 sequence: CASSSTSGGNEQFF.

The chain is built from TRBV12-3 or TRBV12-4 and TRBJ2-3. The CDR3 totals 15 residues. This CDR3 reads CASMWRSPVTDTQYF.

The V and J genes are TRBV29-1 and TRBJ2-1. Germline-derived CDR1 and CDR2 are SQVTM and ANQGSEA. The CDR3 loop spans 14 amino acids. The CDR3 region is CSVEARGSPHEQFF.

The V and J genes are TRBV6-2 or TRBV6-3 and TRBJ2-7. Germline lookup yields CDR1 MNHEY and CDR2 SVGEGT. The length of the CDR3 is 14 residues. This CDR3 reads CASRRRHDSYEQYF.

The chain uses TRBV7-9 and TRBJ2-1; TCRdb proposes TRBD2, but this gene call is untestable without DNA. CDR3 length: 13 residues. Germline V gene sequence: CDR1 SEHNR, CDR2 FQNEAQ (reference sequence). The CDR3 reads CASGGGGPGEQFF.

The chain has TRBV7-2 and TRBJ2-7; TCRdb's D call, TRBD1, is unchecked because there is no DNA. The CDR3 has 15 amino acids. Germline V gene data show CDR1 as SGHTA and CDR2 as FQGNSA. CDR3 sequence: CASSPSLGDTYEQYF.

V is TRBV12-3 or TRBV12-4 and J is TRBJ1-4. The CDR3 has 14 amino acids. The CDR3 spells CASSPGGAGEKLFF.

The V and J genes are TRBV10-3 and TRBJ1-6. Germline V gives CDR1 ENHRY, CDR2 SYGVKD. The length of the CDR3 is 16 residues. CDR3 protein: CAISERGGAYNSPLHF.

The genes are TRBV21-1 and TRBJ1-5. TRBV21-1 is a known pseudogene. The CDR3 spans 16 residues. The chain's CDR3 is CASSNTRQDSNQPQHF.